Following are 16 T cell receptor beta chains from one sample sequenced in a study of blood T cells in healthy people across ages. A second PCR of about 7 to 12 cycles used a sample-barcoded 5' primer and a J-beta primer mix. In TCRdb, the 5' RACE reads were re-called with MiXCR into one record per CDR3 protein. The sample holds 800,000 to 950,000 distinct CDR3 sequences; 30% to 45% are singletons and the top ten take roughly 13%. The sequenced sample was blood. The receptors come from a young man in good health.

The chain is built from TRBV27 and TRBJ1-5, with D possibly TRBD1 on 6 matching bases. CDR3 length equals 15 residues. V was trimmed by 2 bases and J by 5 bases, leaving 13 bases between them. CDR1 is MNHEY and CDR2 is SMNVEV in the germline V gene (reference sequence). CDR3 loop: CASSLGNRVDQPQHF. In DNA form, the CDR3 reads TGTGCCAGCAGTTTAGGAAACAGGGTGGATCAGCCCCAGCATTTT.

This chain links TRBV2 with TRBJ1-2; D remains ambiguous. CDR1 and CDR2 (germline): SNHLY, FYNNEI. Trimming pared 1 base from V and 4 bases from J, leaving 10 bases between. The CDR3 runs to 14 residues. The CDR3 DNA reads as TGTGCCAGCAGTGAAGGCCCGGTTACCTATGGCTACACCTTC. This encodes CASSEGPVTYGYTF.

The table lists this clonotype with a few counts. This chain joins TRBV7-2 and TRBJ2-1, with D maybe TRBD1 (5 bases). The V gene lost 0 bases and the J gene lost 5 bases, with 17 bases spanning the gap. The length of the CDR3 is 17 residues. Per germline, CDR1 SGHTA and CDR2 FQGNSA. The CDR3 DNA reads as TGTGCCAGCAGCTTAGCGGCCCGGGCAGGGATCGACAATGAGCAGTTCTTC. The encoded protein is CASSLAARAGIDNEQFF.

This clonotype was counted a single time. The V call is TRBV27, the J call TRBJ2-3, with 11 bases fitting TRBD2. Per the germline V gene, CDR1 is MNHEY and CDR2 is SMNVEV (reference sequence). The length of the CDR3 is 19 residues. The V segment lost 4 bases and the J segment 2 bases; nucleotides outside the gene matches: 14. As DNA, the CDR3 is TGTGCCAGCAGTTCTTCTGACCCTACTAGCGGGGGATACACAGATACGCAGTATTTT. Protein product: CASSSSDPTSGGYTDTQYF.

This clonotype was seen a few times. The V gene is TRBV6-6, the J gene TRBJ1-2; the D gene is possibly TRBD1 (6 bases). The CDR3 has 14 amino acids. V was clipped by 6 bases and J by 6 bases, with 17 bases between them. From germline, CDR1 is MNHNY and CDR2 SVGAGI (reference sequence). CDR3 sequence reads: CASSPGREGDGYTF. For the CDR3, the DNA is TGTGCCAGCAGCCCCGGGCGAGAGGGGGATGGCTACACCTTC.

About this clonotype itself: Being one base from a much bigger clone, this may be a read error. The rearrangement joins TRBV7-2 to TRBJ2-1, with D tentatively TRBD2 (6 bases). Trimming removed 1 base from V and 13 bases from J, with 14 bases in between. The CDR3 runs 13 residues. Germline CDR1 is SGHTA and CDR2 is FQGNSA. The CDR3 sequence is CASSLDWRETQFF. In DNA form, the CDR3 reads TGTGCCAGCAGCTTAGACTGGAGGGAGACCCAGTTCTTC. The full variable domain, in which reference TRBV7-2 and TRBJ2-1 provide the parts outside the CDR3, is GAGVSQSPSNKVTEKGKDVELRCDPISGHTALYWYRQSLGQGLEFLIYFQGNSAPDKSGLPSDRFSAERTGGSVSTLTIQRTQQEDSAVYLCASSLDWRETQFFGPGTRLTVL.

In its sample, this clonotype is medium-sized. The CDR3 coding sequence is TGCAGTGCTAGAGTCGGGAATCAAGAGACCCAGTACTTC. The encoded protein is CSARVGNQETQYF. This chain uses TRBV20-1 with TRBJ2-5; possibly TRBD2 for D (5 bases). Germline assignment: CDR1 DFQATT and CDR2 SNEGSKA (reference sequence). The CDR3 consists of 13 residues. The ends were cut back, 1 base at V and 2 bases at J, with 8 bases in the middle.

CDR3 protein: CASSYSYRDNYGYTF. In nucleotides, the CDR3 is TGTGCCAGCAGTTACTCGTACCGAGACAACTATGGCTACACCTTC. V gene TRBV6-2 or TRBV6-3 combines with J gene TRBJ1-2; no clear D. The CDR3 extends over 15 amino acids. The V gene lost 0 bases and the J gene lost 2 bases, with 10 bases spanning the gap. Germline values: CDR1 MNHEY, CDR2 SVGEGT.

V usage is TRBV29-1 and J usage is TRBJ2-7; no reliable D call. The CDR3 totals 14 residues. V lost 3 bases to trimming and J lost 5 bases, with 17 bases between them. Germline loops: CDR1 SQVTM, CDR2 ANQGSEA. The CDR3 is CSVDYAGGIHEQYF. CDR3 nucleotide sequence: TGCAGCGTTGATTACGCAGGCGGAATCCACGAGCAGTACTTC.

The J gene is TRBJ1-4, the V gene TRBV7-2, with D hard to call. The V gene lost 3 bases and the J gene lost 0 bases, with 11 bases spanning the gap. This CDR3 has 16 residues. CDR1 SGHTA and CDR2 FQGNSA come from the germline V gene. CDR3 sequence: CASSFLGGATNEKLFF. CDR3 in DNA: TGTGCCAGCAGCTTTTTAGGTGGGGCAACTAATGAAAAACTGTTTTTT.

This clonotype occurred a few times. The gene calls are TRBV20-1 and TRBJ2-7, with unresolved D. V was pared by 6 bases and J by 9 bases, with 15 bases between. CDR1 is DFQATT, CDR2 SNEGSKA, per germline (reference sequence). This CDR3 is 11 amino acids long. The CDR3: CSADIMWGQYF. CDR3 coding DNA: TGCAGTGCCGATATCATGTGGGGGCAGTACTTC.

In its sample, this clonotype was seen a few times. The V call is TRBV28, the J call TRBJ2-1; 10 nucleotides agree with TRBD1. This CDR3 is 19 amino acids long. Unmatched junction bases numbered 16, after V lost 6 bases and J lost 2 bases. The germline V gene has CDR1 MDHEN and CDR2 SYDVKM. This CDR3 reads CASRYRDRGLAKTYNEQFF. DNA of the CDR3: TGTGCCAGCAGATACCGGGACAGGGGCCTAGCGAAGACCTACAATGAGCAGTTCTTC.

This clonotype was detected a few times. The V gene is TRBV5-1, the J gene TRBJ1-1; D call uncertain. The CDR3 has 14 amino acids. V was shortened by 6 bases and J by 1 base, with 13 bases between the two germline ends. Germline values: CDR1 SGHRS, CDR2 YFSETQ. The CDR3 sequence is CASTRSGTNTEAFF. The CDR3 nucleotides are TGCGCCAGCACCCGATCAGGAACGAACACTGAAGCTTTCTTT. The variable domain in full, with the rest retrieved from reference TRBV5-1 and TRBJ1-1, is KAGVTQTPRYLIKTRGQQVTLSCSPISGHRSVSWYQQTPGQGLQFLFEYFSETQRNKGNFPGRFSGRQFSNSRSEMNVSTLELGDSALYLCASTRSGTNTEAFFGQGTRLTVV.

V usage is TRBV5-1 and J usage is TRBJ2-3; possibly TRBD1 for D (7 bases). The V end lost 1 base, the J end lost 1 base, and 16 bases lay between the germline ends. From germline, CDR1 is SGHRS and CDR2 YFSETQ. The CDR3 consists of 17 residues. CDR3 nucleotide sequence: TGCGCCAGCAGCTTGAGCACAGGGGAGGTTGGCACAGATACGCAGTATTTT. Translating gives CASSLSTGEVGTDTQYF.

This chain links TRBV7-3 with TRBJ2-5; tentatively, D is TRBD2 (6 bases). Germline V gene lookup returns CDR1 SGHTA and CDR2 FQGTGA. The CDR3 extends over 14 amino acids. V shed 1 base and J shed 4 bases, with 10 bases lying between them. The CDR3, as DNA: TGTGCCAGCAGCTTAAATGGAGGGTCAGAGACCCAGTACTTC. It is translated as CASSLNGGSETQYF.

This clonotype appeared a few times. V is TRBV10-3 and J is TRBJ1-2, with 7 bases identical to TRBD1. The germline V gene has CDR1 ENHRY and CDR2 SYGVKD. With V trimmed by 3 bases and J by 4 bases, 8 bases remained unmatched. This CDR3 is 15 amino acids long. The CDR3 is CAISETGDSPYGYTF. CDR3 DNA: TGTGCCATCAGTGAAACCGGGGACAGTCCCTATGGCTACACCTTC.